This TCR beta chain was identified during a study of CD8 T cells in Susac syndrome (dated by TCRdb to about 2019). Notes on the research overall: The study used repertoire sequencing to test whether antigen drove CD8+ T cell activation and differentiation in Susac syndrome. What the study reported, not specific to this receptor: The number of individuals in the TCR sequencing and HLA analysis was recognized as being relatively small.

A note on this clonotype: Its antigen is not yet known. Qualities for individual bases were not recorded, and no much larger clone is one base off.

High-throughput TCR beta sequencing profiled peripheral blood CD8+ and CD4+ T cells from healthy donors, Susac syndrome patients and multiple sclerosis patients. Healthy donors were age- and sex-matched controls. Bulk CD8+ and CD4+ T cells were purified by magnetic negative isolation, while CD8+ TEMRA cells were enriched using FACS. Blood was collected in EDTA tubes and processed within 24 hours, with PBMCs isolated through density gradient centrifugation. PBMCs intended for TCR sequencing were cryopreserved in liquid nitrogen and thawed later in a water bath at 37 degrees C. Purity of sorted or isolated CD4+, CD8+ and CD8+ TEMRA cells was at least 90%. RNA was extracted using the RNeasy kit, and roughly 0.5 to 1 microgram was reverse transcribed with random hexamers. The immunoSEQ multiplex PCR assay, which covers 54 Vbeta and 13 Jbeta segments, was used to amplify TCR beta CDR3 regions. PCR amplification bias was corrected by using a synthetic template baseline for primer optimization and computational correction. The authors' analysis ran thus. Reads were annotated to V, D and J genes per IMGT and analyzed with immunoSEQ Analyzer, keeping only productive sequences. To calculate clonality, Shannon entropy was normalized by log2 of the number of productive unique sequences and then subtracted from one. For each patient and control, public and private clones were evaluated within the 100 most prevalent clones. Clones were defined as Susac-specific if absent from the healthy and MS cohorts, from 900 to 1,300 published viral clones and from other ImmuneACCESS disease sequences. The public sequencing data were trimmed at Q25 with fastp and processed into clonotypes with MiXCR by TCRdb, which kept only in-frame beta chains. Rows merge per CDR3 protein into single entries with the most common DNA and genes. What appears here as the V and J calls and clone size reflects TCRdb's work, not the paper's. For this sample there are roughly 190,000 distinct CDR3 sequences; about 94% appear just once. The ten biggest clones cover approximately 0.098% of the sample.

CDR1 is given as SEHNR and CDR2 as FQNEAQ, both from the germline V gene (reference sequence). Taken from cysteine to phenylalanine, the CDR3 has 9 residues. Here the CDR3 DNA is all that survives: 27 bases in frame from base 1. The receptor was derived from a human donor in good health. The chain joins TRBV7-9 to TRBJ1-2; TRBD1 might be the D gene, on 6 matching bases. Sequencing was done on a sample of CD4+ T cells from PBMCs. The CDR3: CATGSGYTF. DNA sequence: TGTGCTACAGGGTCTGGCTACACCTTC.